This TCR beta chain was sequenced for a study of beta chain features in type 1 diabetes. Study-wide results and limits: Moderate but significant shortening of TCRB CDR3s was recorded in all four CD4+ subsets from Type 1 diabetes patients.

The CDR3 is made up of 15 amino acids. Germline CDR1 is SEHNR and CDR2 is FQNEAQ (reference sequence). V lost 2 bases and J 2 bases, leaving 11 bases between the germline ends. The entirety of the isolated RNA underwent reverse transcription, so expressed TCRB transcripts were sequenced. Profiled with immunoSEQ multiplex PCR; TCRdb holds only in-frame clones, not every one. The data contain 310,000 or so clones, around 9.7% of them singletons. This clone was seen a handful of times. Its antigen is unknown. The sample contains more than one DNA sequence encoding this CDR3. The clonotype comes from a man under 40 with type 1 diabetes. The V gene is TRBV7-9, the J gene TRBJ2-3; maybe TRBD2 (6 bases). Sequencing input: central memory CD4+ T cells from blood. CDR3 sequence reads: CASSLRGGATDTQYF. The CDR3, as DNA: TGTGCCAGCAGCTTAAGGGGCGGGGCCACAGATACGCAGTATTTT.